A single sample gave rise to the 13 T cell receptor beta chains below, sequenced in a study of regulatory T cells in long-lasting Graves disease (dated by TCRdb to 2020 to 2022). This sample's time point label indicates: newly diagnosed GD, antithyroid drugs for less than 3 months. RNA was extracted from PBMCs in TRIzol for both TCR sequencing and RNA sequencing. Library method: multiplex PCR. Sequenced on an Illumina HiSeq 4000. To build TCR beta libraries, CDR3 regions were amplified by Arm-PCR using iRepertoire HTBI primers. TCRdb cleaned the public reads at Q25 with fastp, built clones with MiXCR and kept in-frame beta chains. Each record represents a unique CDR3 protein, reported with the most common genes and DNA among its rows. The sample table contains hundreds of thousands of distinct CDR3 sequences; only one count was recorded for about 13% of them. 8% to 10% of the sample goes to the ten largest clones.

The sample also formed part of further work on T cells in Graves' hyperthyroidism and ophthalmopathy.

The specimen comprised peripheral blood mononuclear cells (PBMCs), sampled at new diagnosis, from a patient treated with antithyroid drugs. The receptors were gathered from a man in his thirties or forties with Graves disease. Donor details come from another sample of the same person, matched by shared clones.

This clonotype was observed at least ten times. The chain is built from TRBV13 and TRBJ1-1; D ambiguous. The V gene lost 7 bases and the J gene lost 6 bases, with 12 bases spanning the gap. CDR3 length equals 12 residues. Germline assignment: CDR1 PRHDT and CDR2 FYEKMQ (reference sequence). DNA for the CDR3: TGTGCCAGCAATGGAGTGGGAGCTGAAGCTTTCTTT. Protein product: CASNGVGAEAFF.

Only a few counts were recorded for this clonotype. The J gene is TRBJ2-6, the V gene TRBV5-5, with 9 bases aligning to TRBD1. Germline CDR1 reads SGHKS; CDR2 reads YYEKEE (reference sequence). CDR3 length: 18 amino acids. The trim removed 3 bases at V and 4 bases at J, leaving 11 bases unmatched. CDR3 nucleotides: TGTGCCAGCAGCTACCGGGACAGGGCCCTCCAAGGGGCCAACGTCCTGACTTTC. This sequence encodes CASSYRDRALQGANVLTF.

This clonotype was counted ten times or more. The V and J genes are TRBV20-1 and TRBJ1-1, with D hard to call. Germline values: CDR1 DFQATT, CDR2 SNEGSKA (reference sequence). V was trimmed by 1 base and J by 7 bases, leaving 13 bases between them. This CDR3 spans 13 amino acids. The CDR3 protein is CSARVPGAHEAFF. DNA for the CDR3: TGCAGTGCTAGAGTGCCAGGAGCCCATGAAGCTTTCTTT.

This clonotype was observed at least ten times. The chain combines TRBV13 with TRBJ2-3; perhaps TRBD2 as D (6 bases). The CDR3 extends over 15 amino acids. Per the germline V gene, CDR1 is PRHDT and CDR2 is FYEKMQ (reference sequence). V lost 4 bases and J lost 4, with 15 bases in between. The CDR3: CASSWTGEWADTQYF. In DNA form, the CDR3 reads TGTGCCAGCAGCTGGACGGGAGAGTGGGCAGATACGCAGTATTTT.

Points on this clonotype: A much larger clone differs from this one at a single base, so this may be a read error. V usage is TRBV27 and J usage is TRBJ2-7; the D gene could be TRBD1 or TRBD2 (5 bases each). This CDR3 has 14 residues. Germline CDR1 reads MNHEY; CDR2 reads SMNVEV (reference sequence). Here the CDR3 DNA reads TGTGTCAGCAGTGTCAGGGAGAGCTCCTACGAGCAGTACTTC. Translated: CVSSVRESSYEQYF.

The DNA for the CDR3 is TGTGCCAGCGGGGGACTAGCGGGATTTAGCGGGGAGCTGTTTTTT. Translated, it gives CASGGLAGFSGELFF. V usage is TRBV3-1 and J usage is TRBJ2-2, with 13 bases fitting TRBD2. After removal of 8 bases from V and 7 bases from J, the junction contained 7 bases not matched to a gene. The CDR3 consists of 15 residues. Germline V gives CDR1 LGHDT, CDR2 YNNKEL (reference sequence).

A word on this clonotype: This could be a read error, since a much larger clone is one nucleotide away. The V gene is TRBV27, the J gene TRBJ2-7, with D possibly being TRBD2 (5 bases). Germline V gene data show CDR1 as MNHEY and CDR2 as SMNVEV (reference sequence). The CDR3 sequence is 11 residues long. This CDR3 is CASSLFLCGRF. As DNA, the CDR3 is TGTGCCAGCAGTTTATTTTTATGCGGGCGCTTC.

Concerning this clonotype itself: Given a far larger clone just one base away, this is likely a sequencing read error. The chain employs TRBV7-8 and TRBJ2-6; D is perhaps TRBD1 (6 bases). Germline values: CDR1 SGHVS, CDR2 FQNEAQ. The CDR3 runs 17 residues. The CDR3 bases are TGTGCCAGCAGCGAGACAGGTTCGGGTCTGAGGGCCGACGTCCTGACTTTC. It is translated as CASSETGSGLRADVLTF. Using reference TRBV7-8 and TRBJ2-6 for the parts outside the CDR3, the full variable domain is GAGVSQSPRYKVAKRGQDVALRCDPISGHVSLFWYQQALGQGPEFLTYFQNEAQLDKSGLPSDRFFAERPEGSVSTLKIQRTQQEDSAVYLCASSETGSGLRADVLTFGAGSRLTVL.

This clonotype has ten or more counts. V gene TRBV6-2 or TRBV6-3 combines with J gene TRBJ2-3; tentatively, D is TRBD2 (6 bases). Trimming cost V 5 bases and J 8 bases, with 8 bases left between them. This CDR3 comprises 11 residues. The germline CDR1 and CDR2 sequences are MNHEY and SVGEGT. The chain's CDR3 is CASSNGGTQYF. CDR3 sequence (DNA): TGTGCCAGCAGTAACGGGGGTACGCAGTATTTT.

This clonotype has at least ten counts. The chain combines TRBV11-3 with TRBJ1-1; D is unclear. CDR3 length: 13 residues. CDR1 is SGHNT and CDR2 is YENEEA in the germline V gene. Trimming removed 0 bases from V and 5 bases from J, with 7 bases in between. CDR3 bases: TGTGCCAGCAGCTTAGATCTAGGGACTGAAGCTTTCTTT. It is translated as CASSLDLGTEAFF.

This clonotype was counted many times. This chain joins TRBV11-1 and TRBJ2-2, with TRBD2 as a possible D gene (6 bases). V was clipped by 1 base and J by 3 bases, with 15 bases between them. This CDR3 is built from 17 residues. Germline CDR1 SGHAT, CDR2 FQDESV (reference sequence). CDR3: CASSLGWGGDDTGELFF. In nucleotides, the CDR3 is TGTGCCAGCAGCTTAGGGTGGGGCGGGGACGACACCGGGGAGCTGTTTTTT.

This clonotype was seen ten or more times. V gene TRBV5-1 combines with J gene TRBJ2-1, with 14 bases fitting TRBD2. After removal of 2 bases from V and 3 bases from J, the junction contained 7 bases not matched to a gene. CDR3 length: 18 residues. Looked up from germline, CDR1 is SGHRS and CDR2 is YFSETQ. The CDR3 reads CASSLVGTSGRGYNEQFF. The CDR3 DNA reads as TGCGCCAGCAGCTTAGTAGGGACTAGCGGGAGAGGCTACAATGAGCAGTTCTTC.

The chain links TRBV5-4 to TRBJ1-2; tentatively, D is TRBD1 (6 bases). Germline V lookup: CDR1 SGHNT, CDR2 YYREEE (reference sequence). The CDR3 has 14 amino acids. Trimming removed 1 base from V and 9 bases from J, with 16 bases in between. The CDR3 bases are TGTGCCAGCAGCTTGAGCGACGCAACAGGGCGCTACACCTTC. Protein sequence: CASSLSDATGRYTF.